These 30 T cell receptor beta chains originate from one sample sequenced in a study of T cell responses to AZD1222 COVID-19 vaccine. Data came from immunoSEQ multiplex PCR; TCRdb stores just in-frame clones and leaves some out. The table records some 100,000 clones, around 87% of them present only once. The source was peripheral blood, collected 28 days after the second AZD1222 dose. The receptor set was obtained from an adult who received the AZD1222 COVID-19 vaccine.

This CDR3 is CARSLALWRGFSYEQYF. The CDR3 coding sequence is TGTGCCAGAAGCTTGGCCCTTTGGCGGGGCTTTTCCTACGAGCAGTACTTC. This chain connects TRBV5-3 to TRBJ2-7; TRBD2 might be the D (6 bases). TRBV5-3 is an open reading frame whose function is uncertain. V was clipped by 0 bases and J by 1 base, with 17 bases between them. This CDR3 has 17 residues.

The chain is built from TRBV29-1 and TRBJ1-2; 7 bases fit TRBD1. This CDR3 has 13 amino acids. From germline, CDR1 is SQVTM and CDR2 ANQGSEA. With V trimmed by 6 bases and J by 6 bases, 10 bases remained unmatched. The CDR3 protein is CSVGEGAFDGYTF. The CDR3 coding sequence is TGCAGCGTGGGTGAGGGGGCGTTCGATGGCTACACCTTC.

This rearrangement joins TRBV10-3 to TRBJ1-6; possible D gene TRBD1, 5 bases. Trimming stripped 4 bases from V and 5 bases from J, with 9 bases between. There are 14 residues in the CDR3. Germline CDR1 and CDR2: ENHRY and SYGVKD. CDR3 sequence reads: CAISGDSHNSPLHF. Here the CDR3 DNA reads TGTGCCATCAGTGGCGACAGCCATAATTCACCCCTCCACTTT.

V gene TRBV4-3 combines with J gene TRBJ2-7; 11 bases map to TRBD1. Losses at the gene ends were 3 bases for V and 0 bases for J; bases not matched to a gene: 1. Looked up from germline, CDR1 is LGHNA and CDR2 is YSLEER. The CDR3 totals 15 residues. Written as DNA, the CDR3 is TGCGCCAGCAGCCATGGGACAGGGGGCTCCTACGAGCAGTACTTC. This encodes CASSHGTGGSYEQYF.

This rearrangement joins TRBV18 to TRBJ1-1; 7 nucleotides match TRBD1. The V and J ends lost 3 bases and 11 bases, in that order; junction bases with no gene match: 9. CDR1 and CDR2 (germline): KGHSH, LQKENI. The CDR3 loop spans 13 amino acids. The CDR3 is CASSPMTGPAAFF. For the CDR3, the DNA is TGTGCCAGCTCACCCATGACAGGGCCGGCGGCTTTCTTT.

The rearrangement links TRBV7-8 to TRBJ2-7, with D unclear. Germline V gene lookup returns CDR1 SGHVS and CDR2 FQNEAQ. The CDR3 has 14 amino acids. The V gene lost 5 bases and the J gene lost 3 bases, with 14 bases spanning the gap. CDR3 coding DNA: TGTGCCAGCAGCGCAACCCTCTCGAACTACGAGCAGTACTTC. Protein: CASSATLSNYEQYF.

The V gene is TRBV5-1, the J gene TRBJ2-2, with D tentatively TRBD1 (7 bases). This CDR3 spans 16 amino acids. The V gene's germline CDR1 is SGHRS and CDR2 YFSETQ. Trimming pared 3 bases from V and 1 base from J, leaving 13 bases between. CDR3 region: CASSSQGGQNTGELFF. CDR3 sequence (DNA): TGCGCCAGCAGCTCTCAGGGGGGACAGAACACCGGGGAGCTGTTTTTT.

The chain links TRBV18 to TRBJ2-2; D gene uncertain. The germline V gene has CDR1 KGHSH and CDR2 LQKENI. CDR3 size: 14 residues. Trimming shortened V by 0 bases and J by 8 bases, and 10 bases separated the two germline ends. This chain's CDR3 is CASSPPSTPGELFF. The CDR3 DNA sequence: TGTGCCAGCTCACCACCGTCCACCCCAGGGGAGCTGTTTTTT.

The DNA for the CDR3 is TGTGCCAGCAGTCCAGGGACAGGCTATAATGAAAAACTGTTTTTT. Protein sequence: CASSPGTGYNEKLFF. The chain couples TRBV27 to TRBJ1-4, with TRBD1 identical over 8 bases. The CDR3 is 15 amino acids. In germline, CDR1 is MNHEY, CDR2 SMNVEV (reference sequence). Germline trimming cut 5 bases from V and 4 bases from J; bases unmatched to any gene: 6.

The genes are TRBV6-5 and TRBJ1-2; 7 bases agree with TRBD1. This CDR3 has 13 residues. V was clipped by 6 bases and J by 3 bases; unmatched bases: 4. Germline CDR1 and CDR2: MNHEY and SVGAGI. The CDR3 DNA follows: TGTGCCAGCAGCGGGGACAGAGACTATGGCTACACCTTC. This encodes CASSGDRDYGYTF.

This rearrangement joins TRBV7-2 to TRBJ2-7; 8 bases align to TRBD2. CDR1 and CDR2 from the germline V gene are SGHTA and FQGNSA. CDR3 length equals 15 residues. The J segment lost 2 bases and the V segment lost 0 bases, leaving 3 bases of the junction unmatched. CDR3 DNA: TGTGCCAGCAGCTTAGCTAGCGGGGAAGCCTACGAGCAGTACTTC. It translates to CASSLASGEAYEQYF.

This chain links TRBV19 with TRBJ2-7, with D unresolved. CDR3 length equals 12 residues. Germline V gene sequence: CDR1 LNHDA, CDR2 SQIVND (reference sequence). The germline V and J ends were trimmed by 1 base and 11 bases, with 12 bases remaining between them. The DNA of the CDR3 is TGTGCCAGTAGTATAGCAAAGGGCCCAAAGTACTTC. This sequence encodes CASSIAKGPKYF.

This chain joins TRBV9 and TRBJ1-2; tentatively, D is TRBD1 (5 bases). Trimming took 1 base from V and 3 from J, leaving 13 bases between them. From germline, CDR1 is SGDLS and CDR2 YYNGEE. The CDR3 is made up of 15 amino acids. The chain's CDR3 is CASSVQGRSDYGYTF. The CDR3 coding sequence is TGTGCCAGCAGCGTACAGGGAAGGAGCGACTATGGCTACACCTTC.

The chain joins TRBV5-6 to TRBJ1-6; D remains unclear. The germline gives CDR1 SGHDT, CDR2 YYEEEE. The V end was cut by 3 bases, the J end by 9 bases, with 7 bases between. This CDR3 spans 12 amino acids. CDR3 loop: CASSSSGSPLHF. The CDR3 nucleotides read TGTGCCAGCAGCTCCTCTGGTTCACCCCTCCACTTT.

V gene TRBV7-6 combines with J gene TRBJ2-1; D is undetermined. The V gene's germline CDR1 is SGHVS and CDR2 FNYEAQ. V lost 1 base to trimming and J lost 9 bases, with 4 bases between them. CDR3 length equals 11 residues. This chain's CDR3 is CASSLGGEQFF. CDR3 DNA: TGTGCCAGCAGCTTAGGTGGTGAGCAGTTCTTC. The entire variable domain, with the rest obtained from reference TRBV7-6 and TRBJ2-1, is as follows: GAGVSQSPRYKVTKRGQDVALRCDPISGHVSLYWYRQALGQGPEFLTYFNYEAQQDKSGLPNDRFSAERPEGSISTLTIQRTEQRDSAMYRCASSLGGEQFFGPGTRLTVL.

The rearrangement links TRBV7-9 to TRBJ1-5; D is possibly TRBD1 (6 bases). The V end lost 5 bases, the J end lost 6 bases, and 23 bases lay between the germline ends. This CDR3 comprises 17 residues. The germline V gene has CDR1 SEHNR and CDR2 FQNEAQ (reference sequence). As DNA, the CDR3 is TGTGCCAGCAGCCCCGGACAGCACGCCTCTTTAGGTCAGCCCCAGCATTTT. It codes for CASSPGQHASLGQPQHF.

The chain carries TRBV2 and TRBJ1-6; TRBD1 aligns across 12 bases. Germline V lookup: CDR1 SNHLY, CDR2 FYNNEI. There are 16 residues in the CDR3. V trimming: 8 bases; J trimming: 7 bases; junction bases outside the gene matches: 9. The CDR3 coding sequence is TGTGCCAGCCGTTCCCCCGGGACAGGGGGCAATTCACCCCTCCACTTT. Translated, it gives CASRSPGTGGNSPLHF.

The rearrangement links TRBV29-1 to TRBJ1-1; no definite D call. This CDR3 contains 13 residues. Per germline, CDR1 SQVTM and CDR2 ANQGSEA. Trimming took off 5 bases at V and 3 bases at J, with 13 bases between the two ends. The CDR3 DNA sequence: TGCAGCGTTTCCCCACAAGAGGACACTGAAGCTTTCTTT. Residues: CSVSPQEDTEAFF.

The chain employs TRBV5-1 and TRBJ1-6; 9 positions agree with TRBD1. The CDR3 consists of 17 residues. V dropped 4 bases and J dropped 5; count of bases not matched to a gene: 10. Per germline, CDR1 SGHRS and CDR2 YFSETQ. CDR3 nucleotides: TGCGCCAGCAGCCTGAGGAGGGGACAGGGTGATAATTCACCCCTCCACTTT. Amino acid sequence: CASSLRRGQGDNSPLHF.

This CDR3 reads CASSYSGRDQPQHF. In DNA form, the CDR3 reads TGTGCCAGCAGTTACTCAGGGCGGGATCAGCCCCAGCATTTT. This chain joins TRBV6-5 and TRBJ1-5; D is ambiguous. This CDR3 is 14 amino acids long. V lost 0 bases to trimming and J lost 5 bases, with 8 bases between them. Germline CDR1 is MNHEY and CDR2 is SVGAGI.

The chain links TRBV15 to TRBJ1-5; tentatively, D is TRBD1 (6 bases). V lost 0 bases and J 7 bases, leaving 16 bases between the germline ends. Per germline, CDR1 LNHNV and CDR2 YYDKDF (reference sequence). This CDR3 comprises 16 residues. In nucleotides, the CDR3 is TGTGCCACCAGCAGAGAGGGAGGGGGGGCATGGCAGCCCCAGCATTTT. Its translation is CATSREGGGAWQPQHF.

J is TRBJ1-1 and V is TRBV9; 9 bases map to TRBD1. V lost 3 bases, J lost 2 bases, and 8 bases stayed unmatched. There are 16 residues in the CDR3. CDR1 SGDLS and CDR2 YYNGEE come from the germline V gene. The CDR3 nucleotides are TGTGCCAGCAGCGGACCGGGACAGGGACTAAACACTGAAGCTTTCTTT. This gives the protein CASSGPGQGLNTEAFF.

This clone was recorded a few times. The J gene is TRBJ1-2, the V gene TRBV15; D is perhaps TRBD1 (6 bases). Germline assignment: CDR1 LNHNV and CDR2 YYDKDF (reference sequence). Trimming removed 3 bases from V and 4 bases from J, with 24 bases in between. The CDR3 has 18 residues. CDR3 loop: CATSRKGQKRPSPYGYTF. The CDR3 DNA reads as TGTGCCACCAGCAGGAAAGGACAGAAACGCCCATCCCCCTATGGCTACACCTTC.

The V and J genes are TRBV5-1 and TRBJ2-3, with 8 bases that match TRBD2. Germline V lookup: CDR1 SGHRS, CDR2 YFSETQ. V dropped 0 bases and J dropped 2; count of bases not matched to a gene: 5. This CDR3 comprises 16 residues. CDR3 loop: CASSLVPSGPTDTQYF. CDR3 coding DNA: TGCGCCAGCAGCTTGGTTCCTAGCGGGCCCACAGATACGCAGTATTTT.

This clone appeared once. CDR3 protein: CASSHGQGSYEQYF. CDR3 bases: TGCGCCAGCAGTCACGGACAGGGCTCCTACGAGCAGTACTTC. The chain is built from TRBV10-2 and TRBJ2-7; 8 bases fit TRBD1. This CDR3 is 14 amino acids long. Per germline, CDR1 WSHSY and CDR2 SAAADI. V shed 5 bases and J 0 bases; nucleotides not matched to a gene: 3.

The chain joins TRBV6-5 to TRBJ1-6; D not certain. Germline assignment: CDR1 MNHEY and CDR2 SVGAGI. There are 13 residues in the CDR3. The V gene lost 3 bases and the J gene lost 6 bases, with 6 bases spanning the gap. CDR3 nucleotide sequence: TGTGCCAGCAGTTATTCCAGTAATTCACCCCTCCACTTT. Translation: CASSYSSNSPLHF.

This clone has just a few counts. The chain uses TRBV27 and TRBJ1-6; the D gene is possibly TRBD1 (6 bases). CDR1 and CDR2 (germline): MNHEY, SMNVEV (reference sequence). The CDR3 length is 17 residues. V lost 4 bases to trimming and J lost 7 bases, with 20 bases between them. DNA of the CDR3: TGTGCCAGCAGTTCCTGGACGGGCCAGGGGTCGAATTCACCCCTCCACTTT. As protein: CASSSWTGQGSNSPLHF.

The chain carries TRBV11-2 and TRBJ2-1, with 8 bases lining up with TRBD2. Germline lookup yields CDR1 SGHAT and CDR2 FQNNGV. This CDR3 region has 15 residues. V lost 1 base and J lost 5; bases outside the gene matches: 4. CDR3 DNA sequence: TGTGCCAGCAGCTTAGGGACTAGCCTCCACAATGAGCAGTTCTTC. It is translated as CASSLGTSLHNEQFF.

The V call is TRBV2, the J call TRBJ2-1, with 11 bases aligning to TRBD1. Germline CDR1 SNHLY, CDR2 FYNNEI. V gave up 4 bases and J gave up 4 bases; unmatched junction bases: 3. This CDR3 has 15 residues. The CDR3 sequence: CASSAGQGDYNEQFF. CDR3 sequence (DNA): TGTGCCAGCAGTGCGGGACAGGGGGATTACAATGAGCAGTTCTTC.

Concerning this clone itself: This specimen includes other DNA sequences encoding the same CDR3. The chain is built from TRBV7-9 and TRBJ1-1; D is unresolved. V shed 1 base and J shed 1 base, with 4 bases lying between them. The CDR3 loop spans 13 amino acids. The germline V gene encodes CDR1 SEHNR and CDR2 FQNEAQ (reference sequence). The CDR3 region has the DNA TGTGCCAGCAGCTTAGAAGGGAACACTGAAGCTTTCTTT. This translates into CASSLEGNTEAFF.